What follows describes a single T cell receptor beta chain. The data derive from a study of T cell responses to AZD1222 COVID-19 vaccine. Profiling relied on immunoSEQ multiplex PCR, and the TCRdb table lists in-frame clones only, not all of them. The data hold 150,000 to 200,000 clones, with around 90% observed a single time. The receptor comes from an adult in good health. The sequencing used peripheral blood, collected on day 0 of AZD1222 vaccination.

The CDR3 DNA follows: TGTGCCAGTAGTATGCCTAGCGGGGGAAAAGAGACCCAGTACTTC. Translation: CASSMPSGGKETQYF. The chain carries TRBV19 and TRBJ2-5; TRBD2 aligns across 10 bases. Per the germline V gene, CDR1 is LNHDA and CDR2 is SQIVND (reference sequence). The V gene end was trimmed by 3 bases and the J gene end by 3 bases; junction bases not matched to a gene: 4. The CDR3 has 15 residues.